A single sample is the source of the 26 T cell receptor beta chains below, sequenced in a study of CD8+CD57+ T cells in acquired aplastic anemia. By flow cytometry, patients selected for sequencing had shown an expansion of CD8+CD57+ cells. The TCR beta profiling, which covered VDJ combination and CDR3 sequence, was carried out using genomic DNA as the template. TCRdb fed the reads into MiXCR, producing one record per CDR3 protein. The sample lists around 170,000 distinct CDR3 sequences; less than 50% were seen once. Sequenced sample: sorted CD4+, CD8+, or CD8+CD57+ T cells (not recorded which) from PBMCs. The receptors derive from a human donor with aplastic anemia.

As regards this clonotype: A much larger clone differs by one base, so this may be a read error. V is TRBV7-3 and J is TRBJ2-3, with 9 bases matching TRBD1. Germline CDR1 and CDR2: SGHTA and FQGTGA. This CDR3 spans 16 amino acids. The CDR3 spells CANSRPGQGSTDTQYF. In DNA form, the CDR3 reads TGTGCCAACAGCCGCCCGGGACAGGGAAGCACAGATACGCAGTATTTT.

The rearrangement uses TRBV9 and TRBJ2-7; 7 bases agree with TRBD1. Germline values: CDR1 SGDLS, CDR2 YYNGEE. J was trimmed by 2 bases and V by 0 bases; bases with no gene match: 5. The CDR3 sequence is 15 residues long. CDR3 residues: CASSVATGRTYEQYF. The CDR3 bases are TGTGCCAGCAGCGTAGCGACAGGGCGAACCTACGAGCAGTACTTC. The full variable domain, with the rest looked up from reference TRBV9 and TRBJ2-7, is DSGVTQTPKHLITATGQRVTLRCSPRSGDLSVYWYQQSLDQGLQFLIQYYNGEERAKGNILERFSAQQFPDLHSELNLSSLELGDSALYFCASSVATGRTYEQYFGPGTRLTVT.

The chain recombines TRBV20-1 with TRBJ2-7; 8 nucleotides align to TRBD1. The junction had 6 bases not matched to a gene; V was cut back by 4 bases and J by 1 base. CDR1 is DFQATT, CDR2 SNEGSKA, per germline (reference sequence). This CDR3 contains 14 residues. The DNA for the CDR3 is TGCAGTGCTATTCCGGGACAGGCTTCCTACGAGCAGTACTTC. It codes for CSAIPGQASYEQYF.

This clonotype occurred many times. The chain combines TRBV7-2 with TRBJ2-3; D gene unclear. Germline V gives CDR1 SGHTA, CDR2 FQGNSA. The CDR3 extends over 14 amino acids. The V end lost 1 base, the J end lost 6 bases, and 11 bases lay between the germline ends. CDR3 coding DNA: TGTGCCAGCAGCTTAGTGGCCCAAGTGGATACGCAGTATTTT. Its translation is CASSLVAQVDTQYF.

The chain combines TRBV15 with TRBJ1-2, with a weak D call TRBD1 (5 bases). V was trimmed by 5 bases and J by 4 bases, leaving 17 bases between them. CDR3 length equals 15 residues. Per the germline V gene, CDR1 is LNHNV and CDR2 is YYDKDF (reference sequence). CDR3 in DNA: TGTGCCACCAGCCCCGGCCAGGGACCCCTCTATGGCTACACCTTC. It codes for CATSPGQGPLYGYTF.

This clonotype came up many times. This sequence joins TRBV4-2 and TRBJ1-5, with D unresolved. Germline CDR1 and CDR2: LGHNA and YNFKEQ. Trimming removed 0 bases at V and 7 bases at J, with 13 bases between. CDR3 length: 15 residues. As DNA, the CDR3 is TGTGCCAGCAGCCAAGAACCCATACAGCCCCAGCCCCAGCATTTT. Amino acids: CASSQEPIQPQPQHF.

In this sample, this clonotype turned up many times. The V and J genes are TRBV19 and TRBJ1-5; D uncertain. The CDR3 spans 15 residues. Per the germline V gene, CDR1 is LNHDA and CDR2 is SQIVND (reference sequence). Trimming pared 2 bases from V and 2 bases from J, leaving 10 bases between. CDR3 coding DNA: TGTGCCAGTAGTATACCCCCCGGCGGCAATCAGCCCCAGCATTTT. Protein product: CASSIPPGGNQPQHF.

This clonotype was counted many times. J is TRBJ2-3 and V is TRBV24-1; TRBD1 matches at 9 bases. Germline CDR1 KGHDR, CDR2 SFDVKD. Trimming took 3 bases from V and 6 from J; bases not matched to a gene: 6. The CDR3 covers 15 residues. The chain's CDR3 is CATSDQGQGRDTQYF. The DNA for the CDR3 is TGTGCCACCAGTGATCAGGGACAGGGTCGGGATACGCAGTATTTT.

In this sample, this clonotype turned up once. V usage is TRBV20-1 and J usage is TRBJ2-2; D may correspond to TRBD1 or TRBD2 (5 bases each). The CDR3 loop spans 14 amino acids. V was cut by 1 base and J by 4 bases, with 10 bases left in between. Germline CDR1 reads DFQATT; CDR2 reads SNEGSKA (reference sequence). CDR3 protein: CSARGRDGTGELFF. In nucleotides, the CDR3 is TGCAGTGCTAGAGGCAGGGACGGCACCGGGGAGCTGTTTTTT.

V gene TRBV25-1 combines with J gene TRBJ2-7, with TRBD1 identical over 9 bases. The CDR3 spans 14 residues. Germline CDR1 and CDR2: MGHDK and SYGVNS. The V and J ends lost 6 bases and 8 bases, in that order; junction bases with no gene match: 11. The CDR3 reads CASRSRDRAFKQYF. The CDR3, as DNA: TGTGCCAGCAGATCCCGGGACAGGGCGTTTAAGCAGTACTTC.

Note on this clonotype: A much larger clone differs by one base, so this may be a read error. This chain joins TRBV10-3 and TRBJ1-2; unclear D gene. The CDR3 is 13 residues long. Germline lookup yields CDR1 ENHRY and CDR2 SYGVKD. Deletions cut 3 bases from V and 8 bases from J, with 13 bases between. The CDR3 sequence is CAISEILRRGYTF. In nucleotides, the CDR3 is TGTGCCATCAGTGAAATTCTACGTCGGGGCTACACCTTC.

The table lists this clonotype with many counts. The chain has TRBV19 and TRBJ1-1, with a tentative D call TRBD1 (6 bases). Trimming cost V 3 bases and J 5 bases, with 10 bases left between them. The CDR3 consists of 13 residues. The germline CDR1 and CDR2 sequences are LNHDA and SQIVND (reference sequence). The CDR3: CASSIPGQTEAFF. In DNA form, the CDR3 reads TGTGCCAGTAGTATTCCCGGACAGACTGAAGCTTTCTTT.

This chain connects TRBV2 to TRBJ2-2, with 7 bases lining up with TRBD2. The germline gives CDR1 SNHLY, CDR2 FYNNEI. J gave up 6 bases and V 8 bases, and 3 bases lay outside the gene matches. This CDR3 comprises 12 residues. This CDR3 is CASLRGAGELFF. CDR3 nucleotides: TGTGCCAGCCTCCGGGGGGCCGGGGAGCTGTTTTTT.

The rearrangement uses TRBV19 and TRBJ1-2; tentatively, D is TRBD1 (5 bases). Trimming took 6 bases from V and 8 from J, leaving 19 bases between them. In germline, CDR1 is LNHDA, CDR2 SQIVND (reference sequence). The CDR3 extends over 14 amino acids. The CDR3 reads CASSPSGEIRGYTF. DNA for the CDR3: TGTGCCAGTAGCCCCTCGGGGGAGATCAGGGGCTACACCTTC.

The table lists this clonotype with a few counts. The chain combines TRBV10-3 with TRBJ1-4, with D possibly TRBD1 on 6 matching bases. CDR3 length equals 14 residues. In germline, CDR1 is ENHRY, CDR2 SYGVKD. Trimming left V 6 bases short and J 0 bases short, with 8 bases between. The CDR3 here is CAISRQATNEKLFF. The CDR3 nucleotides read TGTGCCATCAGCCGACAGGCAACTAATGAAAAACTGTTTTTT.

On this clonotype itself: Germline and junction disagree at one end, which may indicate a read error. The chain has TRBV25-1 and TRBJ1-6, with 8 bases aligning to TRBD1. Germline V gene lookup returns CDR1 MGHDK and CDR2 SYGVNS. This CDR3 comprises 17 residues. In DNA, the CDR3 is TGTGCCAGCAGTGCACCCAGGGGGCACGAGGGTAATTCACCCCCCCACTTT. It specifies CASSAPRGHEGNSPPHF.

This clonotype was counted only a few times. CDR3 protein: CASSLWQGHLNTIYF. In DNA, the CDR3 is TGTGCCAGCAGTTTATGGCAGGGACACCTAAACACCATATATTTT. The V gene is TRBV12-3 or TRBV12-4, the J gene TRBJ1-3, with a weak D call TRBD1 (6 bases). This CDR3 contains 15 residues. The V gene lost 2 bases and the J gene lost 6 bases, with 14 bases spanning the gap.

This clonotype was observed many times. This rearrangement joins TRBV12-3 or TRBV12-4 to TRBJ1-6; D unclear. The CDR3 is made up of 13 amino acids. The V and J ends lost 6 bases and 6 bases respectively, with 9 bases between them. The chain's CDR3 is CASRDAANSPLHF. The CDR3 nucleotides are TGTGCCAGCAGGGACGCGGCTAATTCACCCCTCCACTTT.

As regards this clonotype: This may be a read error, as it is one base from a much larger clone. The CDR3: CSARPNRGRSEKLSF. The CDR3 DNA reads TGCAGTGCTAGACCTAACAGGGGTCGTTCTGAAAAACTGTCTTTT. This chain links TRBV20-1 with TRBJ1-4; 7 nucleotides match TRBD1. The CDR3 is 15 residues long. Germline V CDR1 and CDR2: DFQATT, SNEGSKA (reference sequence).

V and J are TRBV19 and TRBJ1-5, with a possible D match to TRBD1 (6 bases). This CDR3 is 17 amino acids long. Germline values: CDR1 LNHDA, CDR2 SQIVND (reference sequence). Trimming took 8 bases from V and 3 from J, leaving 23 bases between them. CDR3 region: CASADRSRGTPNQPQHF. Written as DNA, the CDR3 is TGTGCCAGTGCGGACAGATCCCGTGGCACCCCCAATCAGCCCCAGCATTTT.

To note about this clonotype: A much larger clone differs from this one at a single base, so this may be a read error. This sequence joins TRBV5-1 and TRBJ2-3; D is possibly TRBD2 (6 bases). The length of the CDR3 is 14 residues. CDR1 and CDR2 (germline): SGHRS, YFSETQ. In DNA, the CDR3 is TGCGCCAGCAGGGCGGGACTCTTCACAGATGCGCAGTATTTT. Protein product: CASRAGLFTDAQYF.

The chain links TRBV25-1 to TRBJ2-3; TRBD2 matches 9 bases. V shed 8 bases and J 4 bases; nucleotides not matched to a gene: 7. CDR1 MGHDK and CDR2 SYGVNS come from the germline V gene. The CDR3 length is 14 residues. The CDR3 spells CASLTGTSSDTQYF. CDR3 in DNA: TGTGCCAGCCTGACCGGGACTAGCTCAGATACGCAGTATTTT.

The gene calls are TRBV15 and TRBJ1-5; D is undetermined. The germline V and J ends were trimmed by 9 bases and 6 bases, with 18 bases remaining between them. The CDR3 has 14 residues. The germline V gene encodes CDR1 LNHNV and CDR2 YYDKDF (reference sequence). The CDR3 region is CATALSGGGQPQHF. The CDR3 nucleotides are TGTGCCACTGCCCTGTCGGGTGGCGGTCAGCCCCAGCATTTT.

This clonotype was seen ten or more times. The chain carries TRBV20-1 and TRBJ1-6, with 8 bases aligning to TRBD1. This CDR3 is 15 amino acids long. Trimming took 1 base from V and 5 from J; bases not matched to a gene: 4. Germline CDR1 is DFQATT and CDR2 is SNEGSKA (reference sequence). The CDR3 loop is CSARVATGDNSPLHF. The DNA for the CDR3 is TGCAGTGCTAGAGTAGCGACAGGGGATAATTCACCCCTCCACTTT.

Here the CDR3 DNA reads TGCATCGTCTCGGACCCTTCCGAGCAGTACTTC. Translated, it gives CIVSDPSEQYF. J is TRBJ2-7 and V is TRBV29-1; D unclear. The CDR3 has 11 residues. From germline, CDR1 is SQVTM and CDR2 ANQGSEA.

Turning to this clonotype: With a much larger clone just one base away, this may be a read error. This chain uses TRBV7-6 with TRBJ2-5, with D possibly matching TRBD1 (5 bases). Germline V gene sequence: CDR1 SGHVS, CDR2 FNYEAQ. Trimming stripped 0 bases from V and 5 bases from J, with 10 bases between. The CDR3 runs 14 residues. The CDR3 loop is CASSLAGAPETQYF. CDR3 in DNA: TGTGCCAGCAGCTTAGCTGGGGCGCCGGAGACCCAGTACTTC. The variable domain in full, completed from reference TRBV7-6 and TRBJ2-5, reads GAGVSQSPRYKVTKRGQDVALRCDPISGHVSLYWYRQALGQGPEFLTYFNYEAQQDKSGLPNDRFSAERPEGSISTLTIQRTEQRDSAMYRCASSLAGAPETQYFGPGTRLLVL.